This T cell receptor (beta chain) was captured by sequencing in a study of post-analysis software for immune sequencing data. Incorporated into the TCR beta cDNA libraries were unique molecular identifiers, which served to reduce PCR and sequencing biases. T cells numbering about 0.85 to 10 million yielded about 500,000 cDNA molecules. TCRdb analysed the PCR reads with MiXCR anew, one entry per CDR3 protein. The table includes hundreds of thousands of distinct CDR3 sequences, roughly 27% detected once. Trimming took 5 bases from V and 7 from J; bases not matched to a gene: 16. Germline-derived CDR1 and CDR2 are LNHDA and SQIVND (reference sequence). There are 17 residues in the CDR3. Whole-study results and caveats: Samples from one preparation batch, clustered by F measure, grouped strongly together. Controls' normalized Chao1 diversity significantly exceeded that of multiple sclerosis patients. Five TRBV segments appeared more often in patients than in controls, and TRBV5-6, TRBV5-1 and TRBV20-1 were among these.

With respect to this clonotype: The antigen is not known.

Sequences were obtained from blood. The TCR originated in a girl between 5 and 17 years old with multiple sclerosis. J is TRBJ2-3 and V is TRBV19; TRBD2 matches at 9 bases. The CDR3: CASSGTRRAGGLNTQYF. As DNA, the CDR3 is TGTGCCAGTAGTGGCACTCGACGCGCGGGAGGGCTGAATACGCAGTATTTT.